The T cell receptor beta chain described here comes from a study of metastatic and nonmetastatic thyroid tumors. Study information: Comparison of repertoires was carried out across blood and tumor or nodule tissue from malignant and benign thyroid patients.

TCRdb re-analyzed the PCR reads using MiXCR. The data show around 31,000 clones, 18% seen once. This clone was seen ten or more times. Its specificity is not known. Whole-study results and caveats: Within blood and tumor, benign nodules reportedly had significantly lower TCR beta diversity than malignant thyroid tumors did.

Germline V gene sequence: CDR1 SGHDN, CDR2 FVKESK. Trimming cost V 11 bases and J 6 bases, with 18 bases left between them. The CDR3 covers 13 residues. The entire patient cohort was treatment-naive prior to thyroid surgery. The gene calls are TRBV14 and TRBJ2-3; D possibly corresponds to TRBD1 (5 bases). The source of this sequence is a female donor with papillary thyroid cancer or a benign thyroid nodule (not recorded which). Some clones in this sample may be carry-over from other donors' samples. The specimen sequenced was blood. This CDR3 is CAGQGQGWDTQYF. CDR3 coding DNA: TGTGCCGGCCAAGGGCAGGGATGGGATACGCAGTATTTT.